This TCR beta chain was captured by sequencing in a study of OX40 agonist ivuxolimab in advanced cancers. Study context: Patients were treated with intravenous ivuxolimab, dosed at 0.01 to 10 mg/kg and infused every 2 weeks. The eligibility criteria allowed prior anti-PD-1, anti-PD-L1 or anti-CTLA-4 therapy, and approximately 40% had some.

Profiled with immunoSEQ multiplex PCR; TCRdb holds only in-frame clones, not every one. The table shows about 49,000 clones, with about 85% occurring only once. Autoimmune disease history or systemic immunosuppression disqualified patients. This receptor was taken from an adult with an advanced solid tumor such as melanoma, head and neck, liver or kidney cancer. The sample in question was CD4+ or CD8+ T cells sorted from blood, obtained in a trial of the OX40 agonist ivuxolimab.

The CDR3: CASSFPAGASKNIQYF. The CDR3 nucleotides are TGTGCCAGCAGCTTTCCCGCGGGGGCTTCCAAAAACATTCAGTACTTC. This chain links TRBV7-9 with TRBJ2-4; possibly TRBD2 for D (7 bases). CDR3 length equals 16 residues. V gave up 3 bases and J gave up 2 bases, with 14 bases separating them. Germline V gene data show CDR1 as SEHNR and CDR2 as FQNEAQ (reference sequence).